These 23 T cell receptor beta chains were all obtained from the same sample, sequenced in a study of cytomegalovirus exposure and HLA in healthy donors. The PCR contained 60 Vbeta and 13 Jbeta primers. Sequencing was performed with immunoSEQ multiplex PCR; in TCRdb, only in-frame clones are kept and a portion is missing. The sample holds just under 250,000 clones, 82% seen once. Material for sequencing was PBMCs. Receptor source: a woman between 35 and 50 years old in good health and CMV-seropositive.

This chain uses TRBV19 with TRBJ2-7; 9 bases are a match to TRBD1. Germline V gene data show CDR1 as LNHDA and CDR2 as SQIVND (reference sequence). There are 14 residues in the CDR3. V lost 5 bases, J lost 3 bases, and 5 bases stayed unmatched. The CDR3 DNA reads as TGTGCCAGTAGTCCCTCGGACAGGGGCTACGAGCAGTACTTC. Its translation: CASSPSDRGYEQYF.

V usage is TRBV7-2 and J usage is TRBJ1-3, with D hard to call. V was trimmed by 0 bases and J by 3 bases, leaving 9 bases between them. There are 15 residues in the CDR3. Germline CDR1 is SGHTA and CDR2 is FQGNSA. As DNA, the CDR3 is TGTGCCAGCAGCTTAGCGGCAGGTGGTGGAAACACCATATATTTT. It is translated as CASSLAAGGGNTIYF. Complete variable domain (other parts from reference TRBV7-2 and TRBJ1-3): GAGVSQSPSNKVTEKGKDVELRCDPISGHTALYWYRQSLGQGLEFLIYFQGNSAPDKSGLPSDRFSAERTGGSVSTLTIQRTQQEDSAVYLCASSLAAGGGNTIYFGEGSWLTVV.

This clone came up a few times. The chain employs TRBV7-8 and TRBJ2-1; 10 nucleotides line up with TRBD2. Unmatched junction bases numbered 10, after V lost 1 base and J lost 7 bases. CDR1 and CDR2 (germline): SGHVS, FQNEAQ. The CDR3 has 17 amino acids. The CDR3: CASSLVRLAGVRNEQFF. The CDR3 DNA follows: TGTGCCAGCAGCTTAGTGAGGCTAGCGGGAGTAAGGAATGAGCAGTTCTTC.

The rearrangement joins TRBV30 to TRBJ1-2; D not resolved. Trimming shortened V by 1 base and J by 9 bases, and 18 bases separated the two germline ends. The CDR3 has 14 amino acids. Germline lookup yields CDR1 GTSNPN and CDR2 SVGIG (reference sequence). CDR3 bases: TGTGCCTGGAGTGGGGGAGGAATCCTACTTCGCTACACCTTC. This encodes CAWSGGGILLRYTF.

The chain uses TRBV7-2 and TRBJ1-2; no firm D call. Germline CDR1 is SGHTA and CDR2 is FQGNSA. The V end lost 4 bases, the J end lost 3 bases, and 12 bases lay between the germline ends. The CDR3 runs 14 residues. The CDR3 DNA reads TGTGCCAGCAGCTCCCGCGTCGGGGACTATGGCTACACCTTC. Its protein is CASSSRVGDYGYTF.

This clone was seen only once. CDR3 amino acids: CASSVAGSNQPQHF. The CDR3 DNA sequence: TGTGCCAGCAGCGTAGCAGGGAGCAATCAGCCCCAGCATTTT. The J gene is TRBJ1-5, the V gene TRBV9; a possible D gene is TRBD1 (5 bases). This CDR3 has 14 amino acids. Per the germline V gene, CDR1 is SGDLS and CDR2 is YYNGEE. Trimming pared 0 bases from V and 1 base from J, leaving 5 bases between.

In nucleotides, the CDR3 is TGTGCCAGCACGCCGACAGCAACTAATGAAAAACTGTTTTTT. Its protein product is CASTPTATNEKLFF. The V and J genes are TRBV7-2 and TRBJ1-4, with D possibly matching TRBD1 (5 bases). CDR1 is SGHTA, CDR2 FQGNSA, per germline. There are 14 residues in the CDR3. Trimming cost V 7 bases and J 0 bases, with 9 bases left between them.

The chain has TRBV5-1 and TRBJ2-3, with D possibly TRBD2 on 5 matching bases. Germline values: CDR1 SGHRS, CDR2 YFSETQ. The CDR3 spans 14 residues. The germline V and J ends were trimmed by 4 bases and 4 bases, with 13 bases remaining between them. The CDR3 protein is CASSMSSRPDTQYF. CDR3 DNA: TGCGCCAGCAGCATGTCTAGCCGACCAGATACGCAGTATTTT.

V gene TRBV2 combines with J gene TRBJ2-7; TRBD2 aligns across 11 bases. The germline V gene has CDR1 SNHLY and CDR2 FYNNEI. With V trimmed by 11 bases and J by 3 bases, 6 bases remained unmatched. The length of the CDR3 is 13 residues. The CDR3 bases are TGTGCCGGGGGGACTAGCGGAAGCTACGAGCAGTACTTC. It codes for CAGGTSGSYEQYF.

The count of this clone is one. The chain links TRBV11-3 to TRBJ2-6, with 7 nucleotides matching TRBD1. V was clipped by 1 base and J by 0 bases; unmatched bases: 6. The CDR3 consists of 18 residues. CDR1 and CDR2 from the germline V gene are SGHNT and YENEEA. CDR3 in DNA: TGTGCCAGCAGCTTAGGGACAGGACCTCCCTCTGGGGCCAACGTCCTGACTTTC. Translation gives CASSLGTGPPSGANVLTF. Supplemented by reference TRBV11-3 and TRBJ2-6, the full variable domain reads EAGVVQSPRYKIIEKKQPVAFWCNPISGHNTLYWYLQNLGQGPELLIRYENEEAVDDSQLPKDRFSAERLKGVDSTLKIQPAELGDSAVYLCASSLGTGPPSGANVLTFGAGSRLTVL.

The rearrangement uses TRBV6-4 and TRBJ1-2; perhaps TRBD1 as D (6 bases). V was cut by 5 bases and J by 7 bases, with 11 bases left in between. Germline assignment: CDR1 MRHNA and CDR2 SNTAGT. This CDR3 has 12 residues. CDR3 coding DNA: TGTGCCAGCAGTCCAGGGGAGGGTGGCTACACCTTC. It yields the protein CASSPGEGGYTF.

The V and J genes are TRBV5-4 and TRBJ1-1; D remains unclear. The V and J ends lost 2 bases and 3 bases respectively, with 14 bases between them. Germline CDR1 and CDR2: SGHNT and YYREEE (reference sequence). This CDR3 contains 15 residues. The CDR3, as DNA: TGTGCCAGCAGCTTTGGAGGAGGGTTAGACACTGAAGCTTTCTTT. Protein: CASSFGGGLDTEAFF.

The chain uses TRBV28 and TRBJ2-1; the D gene is possibly TRBD2 (6 bases). CDR1 is MDHEN and CDR2 is SYDVKM in the germline V gene. Trimming took 5 bases from V and 4 from J, leaving 9 bases between them. The CDR3 length is 13 residues. Written as DNA, the CDR3 is TGTGCCAGCAGTCCCGGGGGATACAATGAGCAGTTCTTC. This codes for CASSPGGYNEQFF.

This chain links TRBV4-1 with TRBJ1-1; 8 bases are shared with TRBD1. Germline V gene sequence: CDR1 MGHRA, CDR2 YSYEKL. J was trimmed by 0 bases and V by 4 bases; bases with no gene match: 13. The CDR3 totals 18 residues. The CDR3 region is CASSPTGGISGLNTEAFF. The CDR3 bases are TGCGCCAGCAGCCCAACAGGGGGGATCTCGGGTCTGAACACTGAAGCTTTCTTT.

The genes are TRBV19 and TRBJ1-2; 12 bases agree with TRBD1. The J segment lost 7 bases and the V segment lost 10 bases, leaving 7 bases of the junction unmatched. Germline CDR1 is LNHDA and CDR2 is SQIVND (reference sequence). The CDR3 is 13 residues long. CDR3 in amino acids: CATSGQGASGYTF. CDR3 in DNA: TGTGCCACCTCGGGACAGGGGGCATCTGGCTACACCTTC. The variable domain in full, with the rest retrieved from reference TRBV19 and TRBJ1-2, is DGGITQSPKYLFRKEGQNVTLSCEQNLNHDAMYWYRQDPGQGLRLIYYSQIVNDFQKGDIAEGYSVSREKKESFPLTVTSAQKNPTAFYLCATSGQGASGYTFGSGTRLTVV.

This chain uses TRBV6-6 with TRBJ1-6; 12 nucleotides align to TRBD1. With 8 bases clipped from V and 6 bases from J, the junction kept 5 bases outside the gene matches. The CDR3 totals 15 residues. Per germline, CDR1 MNHNY and CDR2 SVGAGI (reference sequence). CDR3 nucleotide sequence: TGTGCCAGCCGGGACAGGGGGCGAGGTAATTCACCCCTCCACTTT. This sequence encodes CASRDRGRGNSPLHF.

This chain connects TRBV10-1 to TRBJ2-3; no reliable D call. Trimming left V 2 bases short and J 2 bases short, with 8 bases between. CDR3 length: 14 residues. Per germline, CDR1 WNHNN and CDR2 SYGVQD (reference sequence). In nucleotides, the CDR3 is TGCGCCAGCAGTGAGGAGGTGACCACAGATACGCAGTATTTT. It encodes CASSEEVTTDTQYF.

The V and J genes are TRBV4-2 and TRBJ1-3; D may be TRBD1 (5 bases). This CDR3 is 15 amino acids long. Germline values: CDR1 LGHNA, CDR2 YNFKEQ. The V gene lost 2 bases and the J gene lost 3 bases, with 11 bases spanning the gap. CDR3 bases: TGTGCCAGCAGCCAAAGTAGCAGGGATGGAAACACCATATATTTT. Protein: CASSQSSRDGNTIYF.

The genes are TRBV4-3 and TRBJ2-7; D may be TRBD2 (6 bases). CDR1 is LGHNA, CDR2 YSLEER, per germline. V lost 6 bases to trimming and J lost 2 bases, with 23 bases between them. The CDR3 runs to 17 residues. The CDR3 sequence is CASSLESNRDLAYEQYF. The CDR3, as DNA: TGCGCCAGCAGTCTAGAGTCCAACCGGGACTTAGCCTACGAGCAGTACTTC.

V usage is TRBV19 and J usage is TRBJ1-1; possible D gene TRBD1, 6 bases. CDR1 and CDR2 (germline): LNHDA, SQIVND (reference sequence). Trimming took 4 bases from V and 8 from J, leaving 17 bases between them. The CDR3 sequence is 14 residues long. The CDR3 loop reads CASSSANWGQEAFF. As DNA, the CDR3 is TGTGCCAGTAGTAGTGCGAACTGGGGGCAAGAAGCTTTCTTT.

The chain employs TRBV5-1 and TRBJ2-3; 7 nucleotides line up with TRBD2. Germline CDR1 and CDR2: SGHRS and YFSETQ. The CDR3 consists of 16 residues. V trimming: 2 bases; J trimming: 2 bases; junction bases outside the gene matches: 8. CDR3 sequence: CASSFRTSALTDTQYF. CDR3 nucleotide sequence: TGCGCCAGCAGCTTCCGTACTAGCGCTCTCACAGATACGCAGTATTTT.

J is TRBJ2-3 and V is TRBV7-6; 9 bases line up with TRBD2. Germline-derived CDR1 and CDR2 are SGHVS and FNYEAQ. The length of the CDR3 is 15 residues. The junction had 0 bases not matched to a gene; V was cut back by 1 base and J by 1 base. The CDR3 DNA reads TGTGCCAGCAGCTTAGGCGGGGGGGGCACAGATACGCAGTATTTT. Translating gives CASSLGGGGTDTQYF.

The chain couples TRBV5-4 to TRBJ2-1, with no clear D. The CDR3 consists of 13 residues. Germline values: CDR1 SGHNT, CDR2 YYREEE (reference sequence). The ends were cut back, 5 bases at V and 9 bases at J, with 15 bases in the middle. CDR3 DNA sequence: TGTGCCAGCAGGCGAGCTAGAAACGGTGAGCAGTTCTTC. It encodes CASRRARNGEQFF.